Listed below are T cell receptor beta chains from one sample, sequenced in a study of cytomegalovirus exposure and HLA in healthy donors. Profiled with immunoSEQ multiplex PCR; TCRdb holds only in-frame clones, not every one. Seen here are approximately 150,000 clones, approximately 70% observed once, and the top ten hold less than 2.5%. Material for sequencing was PBMCs. These receptors were obtained from a human donor in good health. Each CDR3 is given with its conserved first and last residue. Fields, in order: J gene, D gene, clone size, V gene, CDR3 DNA, CDR3 protein. D genes are given only for firm matches. Part of the rows lack a size; the others show once, few, many or a class for expanded clones.

j_call: TRBJ1-3
d_call: -
clone_size: -
v_call: TRBV19
cdr3_nt: TGTGCCAGTAGTATACGGGCAGGGTTTGGAAACACCATATATTTT
cdr3_aa: CASSIRAGFGNTIYF

j_call: TRBJ1-2
d_call: -
clone_size: once
v_call: TRBV13
cdr3_nt: TGTGCCAGCAGGTCCTCGGGGGGGCAAGTCAGGACCTTC
cdr3_aa: CASRSSGGQVRTF

j_call: TRBJ1-4
d_call: TRBD1
clone_size: -
v_call: TRBV6-4
cdr3_nt: TGTGCCAGCAGTATGGGGACAGGACCCAATGAAAAACTGTTTTTT
cdr3_aa: CASSMGTGPNEKLFF

j_call: TRBJ2-3
d_call: TRBD2
clone_size: -
v_call: TRBV2
cdr3_nt: TGTGCCAGCAGTTCGACTAGCGGGGGGTGGACAGATACGCAGTATTTT
cdr3_aa: CASSSTSGGWTDTQYF

j_call: TRBJ2-7
d_call: -
clone_size: -
v_call: TRBV7-3
cdr3_nt: TGTGCCAGCAGCTTAGCTGTAAGCTCCTACGAGCAGTACTTC
cdr3_aa: CASSLAVSSYEQYF

j_call: TRBJ2-1
d_call: -
clone_size: -
v_call: TRBV18
cdr3_nt: TGTGCCAGCTCAACTTCGAACAGGGCGTACAATGAGCAGTTCTTC
cdr3_aa: CASSTSNRAYNEQFF

j_call: TRBJ2-7
d_call: -
clone_size: -
v_call: TRBV6-6
cdr3_nt: TGTGCCAGCAGTTACTCGGTCAGGGCCCCGGACGAGCAGTACTTC
cdr3_aa: CASSYSVRAPDEQYF

j_call: TRBJ2-3
d_call: TRBD2
clone_size: -
v_call: TRBV7-6
cdr3_nt: TGTGCCAGCAGCTTAGGGCGGGGGGGCCTCGATACGCAGTATTTT
cdr3_aa: CASSLGRGGLDTQYF

j_call: TRBJ1-4
d_call: TRBD1
clone_size: -
v_call: TRBV7-9
cdr3_nt: TGTGCCAGCAGCCCCGGACAGGGGGGGCGGGAAAAACTGTTTTTT
cdr3_aa: CASSPGQGGREKLFF

j_call: TRBJ1-5
d_call: -
clone_size: -
v_call: TRBV19
cdr3_nt: TGTGCCAGTAGTATCGAGACAGGTTATAGCAATCAGCCCCAGCATTTT
cdr3_aa: CASSIETGYSNQPQHF

j_call: TRBJ2-5
d_call: -
clone_size: -
v_call: TRBV5-4
cdr3_nt: TGTGCCAGCAGTCAGCGGGTGAGGGAGACCCAGTACTTC
cdr3_aa: CASSQRVRETQYF

j_call: TRBJ2-1
d_call: TRBD2
clone_size: once
v_call: TRBV4-1
cdr3_nt: TGCGCCAGCAGCCCACCTGACGGGGGGAGGGAGCAGTTCTTC
cdr3_aa: CASSPPDGGREQFF

j_call: TRBJ2-1
d_call: -
clone_size: -
v_call: TRBV6-1
cdr3_nt: TGTGCCAGCAGTGAAGATGCAGTCTCCTACAATGAGCAGTTCTTC
cdr3_aa: CASSEDAVSYNEQFF

j_call: TRBJ2-3
d_call: TRBD2
clone_size: -
v_call: TRBV7-9
cdr3_nt: TGTGCCAGCAGAAGGGCGGGGGGTGTGACAGATACGCAGTATTTT
cdr3_aa: CASRRAGGVTDTQYF

j_call: TRBJ1-1
d_call: TRBD1
clone_size: few
v_call: TRBV5-1
cdr3_nt: TGCGCCAGCAGCTCCTCACCACAGGGGGCGAACACTGAAGCTTTCTTT
cdr3_aa: CASSSSPQGANTEAFF

j_call: TRBJ1-1
d_call: TRBD1
clone_size: -
v_call: TRBV10-3
cdr3_nt: TGTGCCATCAGTCCAAGGGACAGGGGCACTGAAGCTTTCTTT
cdr3_aa: CAISPRDRGTEAFF